This record looks at one TCR beta chain sequence and its context. The germline V gene has CDR1 LGHDT and CDR2 YNNKEL (reference sequence). CDR3 length equals 12 residues. V trimming: 1 base; J trimming: 9 bases; junction bases outside the gene matches: 2. As processed by the authors: The authors estimated nucleated cell counts from reference gene primer amplification. Libraries were prepared by immunoSEQ multiplex PCR; TCRdb keeps only in-frame clonotypes and omits some of them. V, J and clone size are those of that table, while D and trimming were read from the DNA. Found here are around 72,000 clones, 65% to 85% of them singletons; the top ten hold roughly 1.9%. This sample is drawn from a study of blood T cell repertoires in COVID-19. The overall study: There were acute and convalescent COVID-19 samples, and they came from the United States, Italy and Spain. T cells, B-cell-depleted T cells, or PBMCs provided the cDNA or gDNA that served as material.

The TCR was taken from a woman aged 60-70 years with acute or convalescent COVID-19. V and J are TRBV3-1 (or the pseudogene TRBV3-2) and TRBJ2-7; 8 nucleotides match TRBD2. The sequencing input was peripheral blood. The CDR3 loop reads CASSQAGGAQYF. The CDR3 bases are TGTGCCAGCAGCCAAGCGGGGGGGGCGCAGTACTTC.